These 24 T cell receptor beta chains were all obtained from the same sample, sequenced in a study of T-cell reconstitution after alpha-beta-depleted transplantation in children. Preparation of the TCRbeta library involved a method that used unique molecular identifiers. TCRdb passed the PCR reads through MiXCR, listing each CDR3 protein once. The data hold about 500,000 distinct CDR3 sequences, with around 10% observed a single time. The material was PBMCs, mostly from graft donor cells, obtained 180 days after TCRalphabeta/CD19-depleted stem cell transplant. The receptor set was obtained from a female patient between 2 and 15 years old who had a stem cell transplant for aplastic anemia, so the T cells may come from the graft donor.

CDR3 coding DNA: TGTGCCACGACGAGTGGAAACACCATATATTTT. Translating gives CATTSGNTIYF. The chain uses TRBV10-3 and TRBJ1-3, with D hard to call. V shed 10 bases and J shed 3 bases, with 7 bases lying between them. The germline V gene encodes CDR1 ENHRY and CDR2 SYGVKD. The CDR3 consists of 11 residues.

This clonotype has ten or more counts. This rearrangement joins TRBV10-3 to TRBJ1-1, with a weak D call TRBD1 (6 bases). The CDR3 covers 17 residues. V dropped 0 bases and J dropped 1 base, with 15 bases sitting between them. Per the germline V gene, CDR1 is ENHRY and CDR2 is SYGVKD. The CDR3 sequence: CAISESGTGSGNTEAFF. In DNA form, the CDR3 reads TGTGCCATCAGTGAGTCGGGTACAGGGAGCGGGAACACTGAAGCTTTCTTT.

This clonotype was seen once. The chain uses TRBV10-1 and TRBJ2-7; TRBD1 might be the D (6 bases). The CDR3 loop spans 13 amino acids. Per germline, CDR1 WNHNN and CDR2 SYGVQD (reference sequence). The V end was cut by 1 base, the J end by 6 bases, with 10 bases between. The CDR3 region is CASSEFRGGEQYV. DNA of the CDR3: TGCGCCAGCAGTGAGTTCAGGGGTGGCGAGCAGTACGTC.

This clonotype has only a few counts. The CDR3 region is CASSLGQGSGETQYF. The CDR3 DNA follows: TGTGCCAGCAGCTTGGGACAGGGGAGTGGGGAGACCCAGTACTTC. The rearrangement links TRBV5-6 to TRBJ2-5; 8 bases agree with TRBD1. Germline V gene lookup returns CDR1 SGHDT and CDR2 YYEEEE. The CDR3 extends over 15 amino acids. The V gene end was trimmed by 0 bases and the J gene end by 5 bases; junction bases not matched to a gene: 6. Filled out from reference TRBV5-6 and TRBJ2-5, the complete variable domain reads DAGVTQSPTHLIKTRGQQVTLRCSPKSGHDTVSWYQQALGQGPQFIFQYYEEEERQRGNFPDRFSGHQFPNYSSELNVNALLLGDSALYLCASSLGQGSGETQYFGPGTRLLVL.

This clonotype came up a few times. The V and J genes are TRBV7-2 and TRBJ2-3, with TRBD2 identical over 10 bases. Germline values: CDR1 SGHTA, CDR2 FQGNSA. The CDR3 consists of 18 residues. Unmatched junction bases numbered 10, after V lost 3 bases and J lost 1 base. The CDR3 loop reads CASSFRALAGVRTDTQYF. The CDR3, as DNA: TGTGCCAGCAGCTTCCGGGCCCTAGCGGGAGTGCGCACAGATACGCAGTATTTT.

J is TRBJ2-1 and V is TRBV27; 8 bases map to TRBD2. This CDR3 spans 13 amino acids. Germline CDR1 MNHEY, CDR2 SMNVEV (reference sequence). The V and J ends lost 8 bases and 9 bases, in that order; junction bases with no gene match: 9. The CDR3 nucleotides are TGTGCCAGCGCACTCCTCACTAGCGGTGAGCAGTTCTTC. Translating gives CASALLTSGEQFF.

This clonotype was detected a few times. The rearrangement links TRBV4-3 to TRBJ2-3, with unresolved D. The CDR3 contains 17 residues. The V and J ends lost 0 bases and 4 bases respectively, with 17 bases between them. CDR1 is LGHNA, CDR2 YSLEER, per germline. CDR3 nucleotides: TGCGCCAGCAGCCAAGATCCGGTGGGCCGATGGGCAGATACGCAGTATTTT. Protein product: CASSQDPVGRWADTQYF.

This chain joins TRBV6-5 and TRBJ2-1, with TRBD2 matching over 14 bases. With 2 bases clipped from V and 9 bases from J, the junction kept 3 bases outside the gene matches. Germline-derived CDR1 and CDR2 are MNHEY and SVGAGI. This CDR3 is built from 15 residues. The CDR3 coding sequence is TGTGCCAGCAGTTACGGGACTAGCGGGAGCCTTGAGCAGTTCTTC. Residues: CASSYGTSGSLEQFF.

J is TRBJ2-6 and V is TRBV5-1; possibly TRBD2 for D (5 bases). The germline V gene has CDR1 SGHRS and CDR2 YFSETQ. V shed 3 bases and J shed 0 bases, with 7 bases lying between them. The CDR3 runs to 15 residues. DNA for the CDR3: TGCGCCAGCAGCTACGGACTCTCTGGGGCCAACGTCCTGACTTTC. Translation gives CASSYGLSGANVLTF.

In this sample, this clonotype turned up many times. The chain recombines TRBV5-1 with TRBJ2-1, with 7 bases fitting TRBD1. The CDR3 spans 15 residues. Losses at the gene ends were 1 base for V and 6 bases for J; bases not matched to a gene: 7. Germline V gene data show CDR1 as SGHRS and CDR2 as YFSETQ. This CDR3 is CASSLWGDRANEQFF. The CDR3 DNA reads TGCGCCAGCAGCTTGTGGGGAGACAGGGCCAATGAGCAGTTCTTC.

This clonotype was recorded at least ten times. The rearrangement uses TRBV29-1 and TRBJ2-5; D could derive from TRBD1 or TRBD2 (6 bases each). The CDR3 is made up of 13 amino acids. Looked up from germline, CDR1 is SQVTM and CDR2 is ANQGSEA. Trimming shortened V by 6 bases and J by 0 bases, and 11 bases separated the two germline ends. CDR3: CSVGGGYQETQYF. In nucleotides, the CDR3 is TGCAGCGTGGGGGGCGGGTACCAAGAGACCCAGTACTTC.

This clonotype was seen a few times. CDR3 loop: CASSRPRAKGEAGELFF. CDR3 in DNA: TGTGCCAGCAGCCGCCCGAGGGCCAAGGGGGAAGCCGGGGAGCTGTTTTTT. The chain is built from TRBV14 and TRBJ2-2, with D tentatively TRBD1 (6 bases). CDR1 is SGHDN and CDR2 is FVKESK in the germline V gene. V was cut by 4 bases and J by 6 bases, with 21 bases left in between. The CDR3 runs 17 residues. Looking up the rest from reference TRBV14 and TRBJ2-2 gives the full variable domain: EAGVTQFPSHSVIEKGQTVTLRCDPISGHDNLYWYRRVMGKEIKFLLHFVKESKQDESGMPNNRFLAERTGGTYSTLKVQPAELEDSGVYFCASSRPRAKGEAGELFFGEGSRLTVL.

This clonotype came up a few times. The chain combines TRBV11-2 with TRBJ1-5; D not resolved. Germline CDR1 and CDR2: SGHAT and FQNNGV. The CDR3 covers 16 residues. V was trimmed by 0 bases and J by 5 bases, leaving 14 bases between them. The CDR3 loop reads CASSLDRAATDQPQHF. DNA for the CDR3: TGTGCCAGCAGCTTAGATCGGGCAGCCACAGATCAGCCCCAGCATTTT.

This clonotype has only a few counts. The chain uses TRBV7-2 and TRBJ2-7; no definite D call. The CDR3 spans 13 residues. Trimming took off 1 base at V and 5 bases at J, with 9 bases between the two ends. Germline CDR1 is SGHTA and CDR2 is FQGNSA. CDR3: CASSLGGSHEQYF. The CDR3 DNA reads TGTGCCAGCAGCTTAGGTGGTTCCCACGAGCAGTACTTC.

The rearrangement uses TRBV6-2 or TRBV6-3 and TRBJ2-2, with 9 positions matching TRBD1. CDR1 is MNHEY, CDR2 SVGEGT, per germline. The V and J ends lost 1 base and 1 base, in that order; junction bases with no gene match: 1. The CDR3 is made up of 16 amino acids. CDR3 residues: CASSYLGQGNTGELFF. In nucleotides, the CDR3 is TGTGCCAGCAGTTACTTGGGACAGGGGAACACCGGGGAGCTGTTTTTT.

This clonotype was counted between two and nine times. This sequence joins TRBV3-1 and TRBJ2-5; D unclear. Germline V gene lookup returns CDR1 LGHDT and CDR2 YNNKEL (reference sequence). This CDR3 spans 15 amino acids. Here the CDR3 reads CATQSLGGRQETQYF. CDR3 coding DNA: TGTGCTACCCAATCTCTCGGCGGACGCCAAGAGACCCAGTACTTC.

This clonotype was seen ten or more times. The V call is TRBV12-3 or TRBV12-4, the J call TRBJ1-6; 8 bases line up with TRBD1. V lost 7 bases, J lost 3 bases, and 5 bases stayed unmatched. CDR3 length: 15 residues. The CDR3 region has the DNA TGTGCCAGCACCTTGGACAGGGTCTATAATTCACCCCTCCACTTT. This translates into CASTLDRVYNSPLHF.

This chain connects TRBV28 to TRBJ2-1, with 7 bases fitting TRBD2. Germline V gene lookup returns CDR1 MDHEN and CDR2 SYDVKM. CDR3 length: 14 residues. V dropped 6 bases and J dropped 4; count of bases not matched to a gene: 6. The CDR3 loop reads CASRGGSQYNEQFF. DNA of the CDR3: TGTGCCAGCAGAGGCGGGAGTCAGTACAATGAGCAGTTCTTC.

This clonotype was picked up a small number of times. The V call is TRBV4-2, the J call TRBJ2-7; 7 nucleotides line up with TRBD2. The germline CDR1 and CDR2 sequences are LGHNA and YNFKEQ. The CDR3 sequence is 17 residues long. The ends lost 0 bases at V and 3 bases at J; junction bases unmatched: 11. In nucleotides, the CDR3 is TGTGCCAGCAGCCAAGACCCTACAGCGGGACGGAACTACGAGCAGTACTTC. Translating it yields CASSQDPTAGRNYEQYF.

The chain carries TRBV5-1 and TRBJ2-1; D gene ambiguous. The CDR3 consists of 15 residues. The germline CDR1 and CDR2 sequences are SGHRS and YFSETQ. Trimming stripped 1 base from V and 0 bases from J, with 8 bases between. CDR3 DNA sequence: TGCGCCAGCAGCTTGAGGCAGGACTCCTACAATGAGCAGTTCTTC. Translating gives CASSLRQDSYNEQFF.

Ten or more counts support this clonotype. This chain links TRBV12-3 or TRBV12-4 with TRBJ1-2, with TRBD1 matching 7 bases. V shed 5 bases, J shed 3 bases, and the junction held 3 bases outside the gene matches. This CDR3 has 13 amino acids. The CDR3 nucleotides read TGTGCCAGCAGTGTAGACAGGGACTATGGCTACACCTTC. Translation: CASSVDRDYGYTF.

This chain joins TRBV24-1 and TRBJ2-1, with TRBD2 matching 7 bases. The CDR3 sequence is 17 residues long. V lost 5 bases, J lost 0 bases, and 9 bases stayed unmatched. Germline CDR1 reads KGHDR; CDR2 reads SFDVKD. CDR3 region: CATSGFRGGSSYNEQFF. CDR3 DNA: TGTGCCACCAGTGGCTTTCGTGGCGGGAGCTCCTACAATGAGCAGTTCTTC.

This clonotype has only a few counts. The rearrangement links TRBV7-9 to TRBJ1-4, with a tentative D call TRBD1 (5 bases). Germline-derived CDR1 and CDR2 are SEHNR and FQNEAQ (reference sequence). V lost 3 bases and J lost 2, with 10 bases in between. CDR3 length: 15 amino acids. CDR3: CASSFPKGTNEKLFF. CDR3 bases: TGTGCCAGCAGCTTTCCGAAGGGGACTAATGAAAAACTGTTTTTT.

This clonotype has more than one count but fewer than ten. The chain uses TRBV27 and TRBJ2-2, with 9 bases identical to TRBD1. J gave up 4 bases and V 6 bases, and 6 bases lay outside the gene matches. Germline V gives CDR1 MNHEY, CDR2 SMNVEV (reference sequence). The CDR3 contains 15 residues. The CDR3 bases are TGTGCCAGCAGACCGGGACAGGGTAGCACCGGGGAGCTGTTTTTT. Translating gives CASRPGQGSTGELFF.